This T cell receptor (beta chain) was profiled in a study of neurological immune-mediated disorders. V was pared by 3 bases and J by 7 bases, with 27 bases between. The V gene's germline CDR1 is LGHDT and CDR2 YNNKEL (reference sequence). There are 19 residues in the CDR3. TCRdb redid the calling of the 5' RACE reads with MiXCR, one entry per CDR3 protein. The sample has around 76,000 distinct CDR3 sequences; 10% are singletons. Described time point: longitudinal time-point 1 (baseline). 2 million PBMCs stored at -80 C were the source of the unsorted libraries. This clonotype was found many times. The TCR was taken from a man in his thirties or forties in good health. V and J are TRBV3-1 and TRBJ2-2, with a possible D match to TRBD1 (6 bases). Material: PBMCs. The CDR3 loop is CASSQRLIRGHSKGGELFF. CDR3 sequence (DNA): TGTGCCAGCAGCCAGAGGTTAATTAGGGGACATTCGAAGGGCGGGGAGCTGTTTTTT.